This T cell receptor (beta chain) comes out of a study of T cells in Graves' hyperthyroidism and ophthalmopathy. The wider study: Blood was drawn when the patient was first diagnosed and still untreated.

Turning to this clonotype: Its antigen is not identified. A read error may explain this, as a much larger clone is one base away.

The CDR3 runs 13 residues. CDR1 is SNHLY and CDR2 is FYNNEI in the germline V gene. Unmatched junction bases numbered 9, after V lost 10 bases and J lost 4 bases. What was amplified from RNA transcripts were TCR beta CDR3 regions. TCR CDR3 regions were first amplified by RT-PCR with HTBI primers. TCRdb ran MiXCR on the multiplex PCR reads and lists one entry per CDR3 protein. Among around 600,000 distinct CDR3 sequences listed, about 14% were seen once. The study's findings and limits: Expanded thyroid clonotypes (above 0.001) were mostly also found in blood.

Among ophthalmopathy patients, the Clinical Activity Score reached at least 3, the NOSPECS grade reached at least 4, and duration remained under 3 months. Patients with uncontrolled infections, other autoimmune diseases, pregnancy or lactation were excluded. This sequence was found in a woman aged 50 to 65 with Graves' ophthalmopathy. The V and J genes are TRBV2 and TRBJ2-5; 7 bases match TRBD1. Sequenced: blood. CDR3 DNA sequence: TGTGCCAACAGCGACAGGGTTCGAGAGACCCAGTACTTC. Translated: CANSDRVRETQYF.